Presented here are 9 T cell receptor beta chains from one specimen sequenced in a study of beta chain features in type 1 diabetes. Findings and limits, study-wide: People with Type 1 diabetes carried modestly yet significantly shorter TCRB CDR3s in all four CD4+ subsets.

What was sequenced were expressed TCRB transcripts, since all of the isolated RNA had been reverse transcribed. Method: immunoSEQ multiplex PCR; TCRdb's copy keeps in-frame clones and lacks some. The sample gives hundreds of thousands of clones, over 11% of which show up once; approximately 0.042% is in the top ten. No antigen has been assigned to these receptors. Sequencing was done on a sample of naive CD4+ T cells from blood. The receptors originated from a man aged 18 to 29 with type 1 diabetes.

The gene calls are TRBV7-2 and TRBJ1-4; D might be TRBD1 (6 bases). This CDR3 comprises 16 residues. CDR1 is SGHTA and CDR2 is FQGNSA in the germline V gene. Trimming pared 7 bases from V and 1 base from J, leaving 16 bases between. The CDR3 nucleotides are TGTGCCAGCACCTCCCGAGGGGGGGGAACTAATGAAAAACTGTTTTTT. It encodes CASTSRGGGTNEKLFF.

This clone was counted a few times. This chain joins TRBV5-1 and TRBJ2-4, with D maybe TRBD2 (6 bases). Per germline, CDR1 SGHRS and CDR2 YFSETQ. Trimming shortened V by 2 bases and J by 3 bases, and 12 bases separated the two germline ends. The CDR3 consists of 15 residues. The CDR3 region is CASSLLGGDKNIQYF. CDR3 nucleotide sequence: TGCGCCAGCAGCTTATTGGGGGGAGACAAAAACATTCAGTACTTC.

This sequence joins TRBV6-6 and TRBJ1-5; a weak D match, TRBD1 (5 bases). This CDR3 region has 16 residues. Germline V gene data show CDR1 as MNHNY and CDR2 as SVGAGI (reference sequence). Trimming cost V 0 bases and J 6 bases, with 15 bases left between them. The CDR3 nucleotides are TGTGCCAGCAGTTACTCGAGGCCCAGGGAAAGTCAGCCCCAGCATTTT. It specifies CASSYSRPRESQPQHF.

The CDR3 DNA reads as TGTGCCAGCAGCCCCAGGGGGACTATGAACACTGAAGCTTTCTTT. Its protein is CASSPRGTMNTEAFF. V is TRBV6-5 and J is TRBJ1-1, with 7 bases matching TRBD1. Germline-derived CDR1 and CDR2 are MNHEY and SVGAGI. This CDR3 is built from 15 residues. V lost 6 bases and J lost 0; bases outside the gene matches: 7.

This clone has a handful of counts. The chain couples TRBV7-3 to TRBJ1-4; possibly TRBD1 for D (5 bases). The length of the CDR3 is 16 residues. Germline V CDR1 and CDR2: SGHTA, FQGTGA. Trimming shortened V by 0 bases and J by 7 bases, and 15 bases separated the two germline ends. The chain's CDR3 is CASSLTGRGDGEKLFF. In DNA, the CDR3 is TGTGCCAGCAGCTTAACGGGGAGGGGCGACGGTGAAAAACTGTTTTTT.

The chain has TRBV5-1 and TRBJ1-2; the D gene is possibly TRBD1 (5 bases). Trimming took 3 bases from V and 5 from J, leaving 14 bases between them. Germline-derived CDR1 and CDR2 are SGHRS and YFSETQ. CDR3 length: 14 residues. CDR3: CASSSELGTYGYTF. The CDR3 DNA sequence: TGCGCCAGCAGCTCCGAACTCGGGACGTATGGCTACACCTTC. Full variable domain (rest looked up from reference TRBV5-1 and TRBJ1-2): KAGVTQTPRYLIKTRGQQVTLSCSPISGHRSVSWYQQTPGQGLQFLFEYFSETQRNKGNFPGRFSGRQFSNSRSEMNVSTLELGDSALYLCASSSELGTYGYTFGSGTRLTVV.

Only a few counts were recorded for this clone. The chain carries TRBV20-1 and TRBJ2-1; 7 bases line up with TRBD2. CDR3 size: 11 residues. CDR1 is DFQATT and CDR2 is SNEGSKA in the germline V gene (reference sequence). Trimming removed 2 bases from V and 15 bases from J; junction bases left unmatched: 7. CDR3 in DNA: TGCAGTGCTAGATGGGGGGAGGGGCTGTTCTTC. This translates into CSARWGEGLFF.

J is TRBJ2-1 and V is TRBV19; tentatively, D is TRBD2 (5 bases). V lost 7 bases and J lost 8, with 12 bases in between. CDR3 size: 12 residues. Germline loops: CDR1 LNHDA, CDR2 SQIVND (reference sequence). The CDR3 loop is CASTPGFDEQFF. CDR3 DNA: TGTGCCAGTACCCCGGGGTTTGATGAGCAGTTCTTC.

This clone was observed a few times. The V gene is TRBV6-5, the J gene TRBJ2-3; TRBD1 matches 9 bases. The CDR3 runs 13 residues. The J segment lost 7 bases and the V segment lost 6 bases, leaving 5 bases of the junction unmatched. Looked up from germline, CDR1 is MNHEY and CDR2 is SVGAGI. The chain's CDR3 is CASSYRGRNTQYF. The CDR3 coding sequence is TGTGCCAGCAGCTACAGGGGGCGGAATACGCAGTATTTT.